These 20 T cell receptor beta chains were all obtained from the same sample, sequenced in a study of T-cell reconstitution after alpha-beta-depleted transplantation in children. The library targeted TCRbeta and was prepared with unique molecular identifiers. MiXCR was run by TCRdb on the PCR reads, yielding one entry per CDR3 protein. The sample records 200,000 to 250,000 distinct CDR3 sequences, around 12% being singletons. Specimen: PBMCs from the stem cell graft donor, collected from the stem cell graft. The receptors were sampled from a human donor who donated a stem cell graft to a child with acute lymphoblastic leukemia.

This clonotype was picked up a small number of times. The chain is built from TRBV12-3 or TRBV12-4 and TRBJ2-7; D remains unclear. This CDR3 is 13 amino acids long. Trimming cost V 6 bases and J 0 bases, with 9 bases left between them. The CDR3 spells CASSPAGSYEQYF. CDR3 bases: TGTGCCAGCAGCCCTGCTGGCTCCTACGAGCAGTACTTC.

V usage is TRBV5-1 and J usage is TRBJ2-3; D uncertain. Germline CDR1 SGHRS, CDR2 YFSETQ. V was shortened by 4 bases and J by 4 bases, with 10 bases between the two germline ends. This CDR3 is built from 13 residues. The CDR3 bases are TGCGCCAGCAGCCTTGAATTGGCAGATACGCAGTATTTT. Its translation: CASSLELADTQYF. Looking up the rest from reference TRBV5-1 and TRBJ2-3 gives the full variable domain: KAGVTQTPRYLIKTRGQQVTLSCSPISGHRSVSWYQQTPGQGLQFLFEYFSETQRNKGNFPGRFSGRQFSNSRSEMNVSTLELGDSALYLCASSLELADTQYFGPGTRLTVL.

This clonotype was observed at least ten times. The chain has TRBV5-5 and TRBJ1-1; D is unclear. The CDR3 covers 13 residues. Germline CDR1 SGHKS, CDR2 YYEKEE (reference sequence). Trimming shortened V by 2 bases and J by 5 bases, and 10 bases separated the two germline ends. The DNA of the CDR3 is TGTGCCAGCAGCTTAGTAGGGAAAACTGAAGCTTTCTTT. The encoded protein is CASSLVGKTEAFF.

This clonotype was seen repeatedly, ten times or more. CDR3 sequence: CASSIYNGELFF. CDR3 DNA: TGTGCCAGCAGCATCTACAACGGGGAGCTGTTTTTT. The chain uses TRBV5-6 and TRBJ2-2; D is unresolved. Germline lookup yields CDR1 SGHDT and CDR2 YYEEEE. Trimming took off 4 bases at V and 7 bases at J, with 8 bases between the two ends. CDR3 length equals 12 residues.

About this clonotype itself: With a much larger clone just one base away, this may be a read error. As DNA, the CDR3 is TGTGCCAACAGTTTATGGACAGGGGGCGATGAGCAGTTCTTC. Translation gives CANSLWTGGDEQFF. The chain combines TRBV27 with TRBJ2-1; TRBD1 agrees at 11 bases. Germline-derived CDR1 and CDR2 are MNHEY and SMNVEV (reference sequence). The CDR3 sequence is 14 residues long.

This clonotype was found many times. The gene calls are TRBV12-3 or TRBV12-4 and TRBJ2-3, with D possibly matching TRBD2 (5 bases). V was trimmed by 3 bases and J by 1 base, leaving 8 bases between them. The CDR3 runs 14 residues. CDR3 DNA: TGTGCCAGCAGTTTGTTAGCGCGCACAGATACGCAGTATTTT. It encodes CASSLLARTDTQYF.

This clonotype was counted at least ten times. The rearrangement joins TRBV5-1 to TRBJ2-3, with 9 bases lining up with TRBD1. The CDR3 is 15 residues long. Germline lookup yields CDR1 SGHRS and CDR2 YFSETQ. After removal of 2 bases from V and 4 bases from J, the junction contained 5 bases not matched to a gene. CDR3 nucleotides: TGCGCCAGCAGCTTAGGGGACAGGGTTGCAGATACGCAGTATTTT. Translating gives CASSLGDRVADTQYF.

This clonotype showed up many times. The V gene is TRBV9, the J gene TRBJ2-5; D perhaps matches TRBD2 (5 bases). V was cut by 2 bases and J by 5 bases, with 19 bases left in between. CDR3 length equals 16 residues. Germline loops: CDR1 SGDLS, CDR2 YYNGEE. The CDR3 loop reads CASSVSGGYRGETQYF. The CDR3 DNA reads as TGTGCCAGCAGCGTTTCGGGCGGGTATCGAGGGGAGACCCAGTACTTC.

In this sample, this clonotype turned up many times. CDR3 sequence: CASSPLSYYNEQFF. The CDR3 DNA follows: TGTGCCAGCAGTCCCCTTTCCTACTACAATGAGCAGTTCTTC. The rearrangement links TRBV28 to TRBJ2-1; no reliable D call. Looked up from germline, CDR1 is MDHEN and CDR2 is SYDVKM. The CDR3 contains 14 residues. Trimming cost V 5 bases and J 3 bases, with 11 bases left between them.

This clonotype appeared many times. V is TRBV6-1 and J is TRBJ1-2; D might be TRBD1 (6 bases). Trimming removed 2 bases at V and 4 bases at J, with 14 bases between. Germline V gene sequence: CDR1 MNHNS, CDR2 SASEGT. CDR3 length: 15 residues. CDR3 in amino acids: CASSEPRGLGYGYTF. The DNA for the CDR3 is TGTGCCAGCAGTGAACCCCGGGGGCTAGGCTATGGCTACACCTTC.

This clonotype was seen at least ten times. The chain employs TRBV20-1 and TRBJ2-7; no definite D call. The V gene's germline CDR1 is DFQATT and CDR2 SNEGSKA (reference sequence). V gave up 3 bases and J gave up 4 bases, with 13 bases separating them. This CDR3 spans 13 amino acids. The CDR3 DNA is TGCAGTGCTAGCGCAGACCTGCGGTACGAGCAGTACTTC. Translation: CSASADLRYEQYF.

By frequency in the sample, this clonotype is medium-sized (0.01 to 0.1%). The V gene is TRBV5-1, the J gene TRBJ2-5, with 11 bases that match TRBD2. This CDR3 is built from 14 residues. Germline values: CDR1 SGHRS, CDR2 YFSETQ. Trimming cost V 5 bases and J 3 bases; bases outside gene matches: 3. DNA of the CDR3: TGCGCCAGCAGACTAGCGGGAGTCGAAGAGACCCAGTACTTC. Its protein is CASRLAGVEETQYF.

This clonotype was detected ten times or more. V gene TRBV23-1 combines with J gene TRBJ2-3, with a possible D match to TRBD2 (6 bases). TRBV23-1 qualifies as an ORF whose function is uncertain. The germline V and J ends were trimmed by 10 bases and 3 bases, with 14 bases remaining between them. The length of the CDR3 is 13 residues. DNA of the CDR3: TGCGCCACAGGGAGGACGGGGACAGATACGCAGTATTTT. It yields the protein CATGRTGTDTQYF.

The genes are TRBV6-2 or TRBV6-3 and TRBJ2-1; possible D gene TRBD2, 5 bases. This CDR3 comprises 11 residues. The germline gives CDR1 MNHEY, CDR2 SVGEGT. V was cut by 5 bases and J by 8 bases, with 7 bases left in between. This CDR3 is CASSTGYEQFF. CDR3 nucleotides: TGTGCCAGCAGTACGGGGTATGAGCAGTTCTTC.

This clonotype was detected ten times or more. This chain uses TRBV19 with TRBJ2-2; D is perhaps TRBD1 (5 bases). Trimming removed 6 bases at V and 3 bases at J, with 11 bases between. CDR1 and CDR2 (germline): LNHDA, SQIVND (reference sequence). There are 14 residues in the CDR3. CDR3 nucleotides: TGTGCCAGTAGGCCAGGGTCACACACCGGGGAGCTGTTTTTT. It encodes CASRPGSHTGELFF.

With regard to this clonotype: A much larger clonotype is one base distant, so this may be a read error. The chain couples TRBV9 to TRBJ2-7; a possible D gene is TRBD1 (6 bases). From germline, CDR1 is SGDLS and CDR2 YYNGEE. V dropped 4 bases and J dropped 5 bases, with 16 bases sitting between them. This CDR3 comprises 14 residues. CDR3 region: CASSPADRNHEQYF. The CDR3 DNA sequence: TGTGCCAGCAGCCCCGCCGACAGGAACCACGAGCAGTACTTC.

In its sample, this clonotype was seen many times. The chain combines TRBV12-3 or TRBV12-4 with TRBJ1-2; D is undetermined. V was shortened by 1 base and J by 5 bases, with 8 bases between the two germline ends. The CDR3 runs to 13 residues. The CDR3, as DNA: TGTGCCAGCAGTTTAGAGGGTAAATATGGCTACACCTTC. This gives the protein CASSLEGKYGYTF.

This chain uses TRBV6-2 or TRBV6-3 with TRBJ1-3, with unresolved D. Germline CDR1 reads MNHEY; CDR2 reads SVGEGT. The V gene lost 6 bases and the J gene lost 0 bases, with 9 bases spanning the gap. This CDR3 has 14 amino acids. The CDR3 here is CASSWGFSGNTIYF. The CDR3 DNA follows: TGTGCCAGCAGCTGGGGATTCTCTGGAAACACCATATATTTT.

This clonotype has a count of ten or more. One junction end disagrees with the germline gene, perhaps due to a read error. The genes are TRBV12-3 or TRBV12-4 and TRBJ2-1; D unresolved. The CDR3 loop spans 16 amino acids. The CDR3 loop reads CASSFRVGASSNEQFF. In DNA, the CDR3 is TGTGCCAGCAGTTTTCGTGTAGGAGCGTCCTCCAATGAGCAGTTCTTC.

This clonotype has ten or more counts. The rearrangement links TRBV7-2 to TRBJ2-7; 7 bases fit TRBD2. The CDR3 has 14 amino acids. The V segment lost 5 bases and the J segment 6 bases; nucleotides outside the gene matches: 10. CDR1 and CDR2 (germline): SGHTA, FQGNSA. As DNA, the CDR3 is TGTGCCAGCAGCATAGGAGCGCGGGGGAGCGAGCAGTACTTC. Translation gives CASSIGARGSEQYF.